This paragraph reports one TCR beta chain. Other DNA sequences in the sample encode the same CDR3. The V and J ends lost 5 bases and 3 bases, in that order; junction bases with no gene match: 2. The CDR3 is 13 residues long. Germline CDR1 and CDR2: MNHNY and SVGAGI (reference sequence). Profiled with immunoSEQ multiplex PCR; TCRdb holds only in-frame clones, not every one. The sample lists approximately 260,000 clones, 88% occurring once. The data are from a study of blood T cell repertoires in COVID-19. Source material: peripheral blood. The rearrangement joins TRBV6-6 to TRBJ1-2; 8 bases fit TRBD1. The receptor's source is a woman in her thirties or forties who had recovered from COVID-19. The CDR3 DNA reads TGTGCCAGCAGTCCGACAGGGGACTATGGCTACACCTTC. It encodes CASSPTGDYGYTF.